This T cell receptor (beta chain) was captured by sequencing in a study of blood T cell repertoires in COVID-19. This clone was recorded once. Per the authors' pipeline: Reference gene primer amplification gave estimated nucleated cell counts. Sequenced by immunoSEQ multiplex PCR; TCRdb stores in-frame clones only, minus some. V and J calls and clone size are copied from that table; D and trimming were computed from the DNA. The sample gives about 20,000 clones, 80% to 85% of which show up once; roughly 23% is in the top ten. This CDR3 comprises 16 residues. The V end was cut by 5 bases, the J end by 2 bases, with 18 bases between. Germline V gene sequence: CDR1 SGHVS, CDR2 FQNEAQ.

This chain uses TRBV7-8 with TRBJ1-2, with TRBD1 as a possible D gene (6 bases). The clonotype was recovered from an older man with active or convalescent COVID-19. Sequenced input: peripheral blood. Here the CDR3 reads CASSPTPRGQNYGYTF. CDR3 DNA sequence: TGTGCCAGCAGCCCAACCCCGAGAGGACAGAACTATGGCTACACCTTC.